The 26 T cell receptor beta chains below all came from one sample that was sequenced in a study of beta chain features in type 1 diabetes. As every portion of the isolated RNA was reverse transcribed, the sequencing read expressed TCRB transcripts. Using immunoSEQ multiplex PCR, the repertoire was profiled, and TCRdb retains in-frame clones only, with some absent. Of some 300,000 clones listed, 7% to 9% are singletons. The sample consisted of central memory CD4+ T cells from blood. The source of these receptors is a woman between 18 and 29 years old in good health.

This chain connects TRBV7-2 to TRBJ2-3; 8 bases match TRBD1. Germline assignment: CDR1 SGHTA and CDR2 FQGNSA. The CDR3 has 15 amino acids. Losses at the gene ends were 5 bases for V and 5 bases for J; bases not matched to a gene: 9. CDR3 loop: CASSPEGQALDTQYF. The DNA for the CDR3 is TGTGCCAGCAGCCCGGAGGGACAGGCGCTAGATACGCAGTATTTT.

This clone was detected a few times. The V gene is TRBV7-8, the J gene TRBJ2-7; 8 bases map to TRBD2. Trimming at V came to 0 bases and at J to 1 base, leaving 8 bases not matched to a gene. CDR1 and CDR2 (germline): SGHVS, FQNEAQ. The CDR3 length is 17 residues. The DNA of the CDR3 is TGTGCCAGCAGCTTAGCGCGGGCGGGAGGATCTTCCTACGAGCAGTACTTC. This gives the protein CASSLARAGGSSYEQYF.

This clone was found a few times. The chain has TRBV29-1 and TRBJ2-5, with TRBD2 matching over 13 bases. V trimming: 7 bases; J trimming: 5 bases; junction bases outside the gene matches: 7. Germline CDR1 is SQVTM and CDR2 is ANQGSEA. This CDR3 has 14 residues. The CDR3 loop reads CSAEEGLAGETQYF. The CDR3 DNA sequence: TGCAGCGCAGAAGAGGGACTAGCGGGGGAGACCCAGTACTTC.

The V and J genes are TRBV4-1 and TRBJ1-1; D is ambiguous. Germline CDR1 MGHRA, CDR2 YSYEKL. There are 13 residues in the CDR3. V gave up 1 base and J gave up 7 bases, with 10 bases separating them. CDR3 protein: CASSQAGQLEAFF. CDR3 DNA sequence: TGCGCCAGCAGCCAAGCTGGGCAGCTTGAAGCTTTCTTT.

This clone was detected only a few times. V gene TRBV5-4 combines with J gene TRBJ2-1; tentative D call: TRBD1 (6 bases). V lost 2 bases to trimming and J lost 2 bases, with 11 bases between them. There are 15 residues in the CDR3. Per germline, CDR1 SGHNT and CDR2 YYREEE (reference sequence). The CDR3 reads CASSLTPGAYNEQFF. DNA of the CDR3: TGTGCCAGCAGCTTAACTCCAGGGGCCTACAATGAGCAGTTCTTC. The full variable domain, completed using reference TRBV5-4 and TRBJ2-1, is ETGVTQSPTHLIKTRGQQVTLRCSSQSGHNTVSWYQQALGQGPQFIFQYYREEENGRGNFPPRFSGLQFPNYSSELNVNALELDDSALYLCASSLTPGAYNEQFFGPGTRLTVL.

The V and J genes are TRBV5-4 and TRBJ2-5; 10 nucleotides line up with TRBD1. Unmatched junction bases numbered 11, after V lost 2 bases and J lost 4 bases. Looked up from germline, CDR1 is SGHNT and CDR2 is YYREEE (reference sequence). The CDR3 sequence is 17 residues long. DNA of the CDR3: TGTGCCAGCAGCTTAGCGGGACAGGGGATAGTACGAGAGACCCAGTACTTC. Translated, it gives CASSLAGQGIVRETQYF. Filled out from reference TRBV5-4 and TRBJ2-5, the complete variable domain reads ETGVTQSPTHLIKTRGQQVTLRCSSQSGHNTVSWYQQALGQGPQFIFQYYREEENGRGNFPPRFSGLQFPNYSSELNVNALELDDSALYLCASSLAGQGIVRETQYFGPGTRLLVL.

The CDR3 nucleotides are TGCGCCAGCAGCCAAGCTACCGTGGGACGAAGGGTCGGGTCCGACGTC. Translating gives CASSQATVGRRVGSDV. The chain employs TRBV4-3 and TRBJ2-7; perhaps D is TRBD1 or TRBD2 (5 bases each). The germline gives CDR1 LGHNA, CDR2 YSLEER. This CDR3 is 16 amino acids long.

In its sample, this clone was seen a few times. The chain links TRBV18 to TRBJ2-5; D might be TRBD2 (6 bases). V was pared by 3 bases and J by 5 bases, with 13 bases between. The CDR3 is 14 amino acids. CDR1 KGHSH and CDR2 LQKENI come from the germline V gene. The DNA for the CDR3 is TGTGCCAGCTCACCGGGGACTCCGCGGGAGACCCAGTACTTC. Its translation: CASSPGTPRETQYF.

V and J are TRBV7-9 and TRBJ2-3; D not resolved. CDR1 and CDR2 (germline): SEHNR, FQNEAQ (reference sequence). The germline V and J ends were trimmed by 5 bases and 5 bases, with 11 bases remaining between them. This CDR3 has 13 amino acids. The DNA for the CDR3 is TGTGCCAGCAGCCCCCTCAACATAGATACGCAGTATTTT. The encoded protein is CASSPLNIDTQYF.

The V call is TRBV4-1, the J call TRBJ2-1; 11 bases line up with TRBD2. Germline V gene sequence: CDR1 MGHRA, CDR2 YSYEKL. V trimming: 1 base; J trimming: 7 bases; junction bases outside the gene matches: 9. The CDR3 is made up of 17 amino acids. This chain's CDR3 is CASSQGRVAGGRNEQFF. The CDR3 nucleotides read TGCGCCAGCAGCCAAGGGAGGGTAGCGGGAGGGAGGAATGAGCAGTTCTTC.

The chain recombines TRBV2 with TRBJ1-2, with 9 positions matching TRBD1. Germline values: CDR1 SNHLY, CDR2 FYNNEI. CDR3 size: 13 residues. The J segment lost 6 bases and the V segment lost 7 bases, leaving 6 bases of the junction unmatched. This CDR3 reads CASTPQGANGYTF. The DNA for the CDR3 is TGTGCCAGCACCCCACAGGGGGCGAATGGCTACACCTTC.

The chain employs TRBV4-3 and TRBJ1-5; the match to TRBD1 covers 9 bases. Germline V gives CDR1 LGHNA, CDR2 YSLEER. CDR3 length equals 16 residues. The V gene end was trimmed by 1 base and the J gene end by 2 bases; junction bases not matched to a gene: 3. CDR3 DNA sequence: TGCGCCAGCAGCCAAGTATGGACAGGGGGCAATCAGCCCCAGCATTTT. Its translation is CASSQVWTGGNQPQHF.

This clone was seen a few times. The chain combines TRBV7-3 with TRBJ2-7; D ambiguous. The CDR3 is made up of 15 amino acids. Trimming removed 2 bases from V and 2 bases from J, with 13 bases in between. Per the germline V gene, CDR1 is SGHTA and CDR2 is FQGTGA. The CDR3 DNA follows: TGTGCCAGCAGCTTAGATATTGGTAGCACCTACGAGCAGTACTTC. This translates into CASSLDIGSTYEQYF. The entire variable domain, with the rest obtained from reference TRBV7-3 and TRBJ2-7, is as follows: GAGVSQTPSNKVTEKGKYVELRCDPISGHTALYWYRQSLGQGPEFLIYFQGTGAADDSGLPNDRFFAVRPEGSVSTLKIQRTERGDSAVYLCASSLDIGSTYEQYFGPGTRLTVT.

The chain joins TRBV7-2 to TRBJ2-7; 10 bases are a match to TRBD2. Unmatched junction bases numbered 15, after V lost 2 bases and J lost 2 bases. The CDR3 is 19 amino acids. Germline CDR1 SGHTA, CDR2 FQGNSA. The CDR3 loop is CASSLLGGLAGARAYEQYF. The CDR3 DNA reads TGTGCCAGCAGCTTATTAGGTGGGCTAGCGGGAGCTCGGGCCTACGAGCAGTACTTC.

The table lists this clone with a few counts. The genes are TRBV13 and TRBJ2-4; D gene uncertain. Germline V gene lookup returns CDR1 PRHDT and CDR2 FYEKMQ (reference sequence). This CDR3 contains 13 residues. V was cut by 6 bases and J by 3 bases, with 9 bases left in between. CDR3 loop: CASRRWGKNIQYF. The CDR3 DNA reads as TGTGCCAGCAGGCGGTGGGGCAAAAACATTCAGTACTTC.

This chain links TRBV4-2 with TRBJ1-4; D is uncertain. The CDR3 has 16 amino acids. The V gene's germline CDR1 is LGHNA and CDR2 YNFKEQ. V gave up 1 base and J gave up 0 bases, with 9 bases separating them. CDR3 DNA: TGTGCCAGCAGCCAAGCAGGTCGTTCAACTAATGAAAAACTGTTTTTT. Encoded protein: CASSQAGRSTNEKLFF.

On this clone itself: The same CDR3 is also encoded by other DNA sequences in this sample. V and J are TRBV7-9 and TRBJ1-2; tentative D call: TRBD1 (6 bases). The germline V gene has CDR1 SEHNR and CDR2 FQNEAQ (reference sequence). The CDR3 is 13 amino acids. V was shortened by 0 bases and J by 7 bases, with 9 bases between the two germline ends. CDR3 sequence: CASSLAQGSGYTF. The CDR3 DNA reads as TGTGCCAGCAGCTTAGCACAGGGTTCTGGCTACACCTTC.

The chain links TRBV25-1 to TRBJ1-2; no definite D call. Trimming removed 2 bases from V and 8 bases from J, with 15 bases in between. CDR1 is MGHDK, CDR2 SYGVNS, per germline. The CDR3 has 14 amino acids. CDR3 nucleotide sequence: TGTGCCAGCAGTGAAGACCGATCGGAGGGAGGCTACACCTTC. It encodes CASSEDRSEGGYTF.

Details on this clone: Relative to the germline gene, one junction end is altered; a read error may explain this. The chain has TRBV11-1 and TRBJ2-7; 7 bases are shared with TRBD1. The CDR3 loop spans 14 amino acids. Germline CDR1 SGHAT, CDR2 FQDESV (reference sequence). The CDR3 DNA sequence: TGTACCAGCAGTTGGGGGACAGCCCTTTACGAGCAGTACTTC. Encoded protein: CTSSWGTALYEQYF.

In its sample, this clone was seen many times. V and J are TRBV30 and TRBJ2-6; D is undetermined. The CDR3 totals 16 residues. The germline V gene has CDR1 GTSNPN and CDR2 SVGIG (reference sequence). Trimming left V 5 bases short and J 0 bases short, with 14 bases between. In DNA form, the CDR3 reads TGTGCCTGGGCCACATCAGGTCACTCTGGGGCCAACGTCCTGACTTTC. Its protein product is CAWATSGHSGANVLTF.

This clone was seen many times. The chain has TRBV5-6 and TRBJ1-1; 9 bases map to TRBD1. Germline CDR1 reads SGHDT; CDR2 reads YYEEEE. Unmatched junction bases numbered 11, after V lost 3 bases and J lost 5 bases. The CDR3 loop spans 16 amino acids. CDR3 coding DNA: TGTGCCAGCAGCTCCGGACAGGGGAGAGTACGGACTGAAGCTTTCTTT. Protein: CASSSGQGRVRTEAFF.

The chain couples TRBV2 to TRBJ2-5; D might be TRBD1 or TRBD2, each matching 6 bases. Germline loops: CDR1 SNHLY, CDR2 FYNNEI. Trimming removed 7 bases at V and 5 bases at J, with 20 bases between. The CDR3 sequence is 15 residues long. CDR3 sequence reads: CASTDRGQVGETQYF. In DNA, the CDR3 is TGTGCCAGCACGGATCGGGGGCAAGTCGGGGAGACCCAGTACTTC.

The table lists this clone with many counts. The CDR3 sequence: CASRLAGGLSQFF. The CDR3 bases are TGTGCCAGCAGACTAGCGGGAGGGCTATCGCAGTTCTTC. The J gene is TRBJ2-1, the V gene TRBV2; 13 bases line up with TRBD2. The germline V gene encodes CDR1 SNHLY and CDR2 FYNNEI. V was clipped by 6 bases and J by 12 bases; unmatched bases: 5. The CDR3 runs 13 residues.

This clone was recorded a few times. CDR3 loop: CASMGTITDTQYF. The CDR3 DNA is TGTGCCAGCATGGGGACTATCACAGATACGCAGTATTTT. V gene TRBV2 combines with J gene TRBJ2-3; TRBD2 matches 7 bases. Germline-derived CDR1 and CDR2 are SNHLY and FYNNEI. After removal of 7 bases from V and 2 bases from J, the junction contained 3 bases not matched to a gene. This CDR3 has 13 amino acids.

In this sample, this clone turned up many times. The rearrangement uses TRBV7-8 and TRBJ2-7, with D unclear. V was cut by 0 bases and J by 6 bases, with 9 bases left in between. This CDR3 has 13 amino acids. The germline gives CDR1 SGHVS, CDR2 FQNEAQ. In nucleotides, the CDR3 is TGTGCCAGCAGCTTAGCTGGGCGTCCCGAGCAGTACGTC. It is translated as CASSLAGRPEQYV.

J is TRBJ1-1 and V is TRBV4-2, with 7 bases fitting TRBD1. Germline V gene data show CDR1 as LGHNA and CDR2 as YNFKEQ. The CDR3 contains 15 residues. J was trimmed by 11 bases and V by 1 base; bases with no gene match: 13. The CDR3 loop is CASSQGDKQGGEAFF. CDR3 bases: TGTGCCAGCAGCCAAGGCGATAAGCAGGGGGGAGAGGCTTTCTTT.